This TCR beta chain was sequenced for a study of blood T cell repertoires in COVID-19 (dated by TCRdb to the early 2020s). About the study as a whole: Collaborator samples came from the United States, Italy and Spain and covered acute and convalescent phases of COVID-19. The prospective study material was composed of cDNA or gDNA derived from T cells, B-cell-depleted T cells, or PBMCs. The dataset comprised deeply sampled blood TCRbeta repertoires from subjects exposed to, actively infected with, or recovered from COVID-19. The repertoires were made available in a free public database intended to serve as a resource for research on the immune response to SARS-CoV-2. Samples came from the ongoing ImmuneRACE study (first 160 participants) plus 1,254 subjects from 6 global collaborators. A de-identified subject ID, COVID-19 status, age in years and sex were almost always included in the sample metadata. Where available, HLA class I and class II types were obtained from metadata supplied by the sample provider rather than from assay-based typing.

The collaborating institutions used their own protocols to collect whole blood in K2EDTA tubes. Collaborator samples were shipped for TCRbeta analysis as frozen whole blood, isolated PBMCs, or DNA extracted from either sample type. V ends up 0 bases short and J 8 bases short, with an unmatched junction base count of 5. The germline V gene supplies CDR1 SGHTS and CDR2 YDEGEE. CDR3 length: 14 amino acids, cysteine to phenylalanine. The kept DNA is CDR3 alone, 42 bases in frame from the first base. On this clone itself: Its antigen is not yet known. Per-base quality was not reported, and no clone a single base away is much larger than it.

The immunoSEQ Assay, a bias-controlled multiplex PCR, was used to amplify TCRbeta CDR3 regions from genomic DNA. On the study's bioinformatics: The number of nucleated cells in each sample was estimated by amplification of reference gene primers within the assay. Sequence reads were collapsed and filtered to measure the absolute abundance of every unique TCRbeta CDR3 rearrangement. For each sample, productive Simpson clonality was calculated by taking the square root of Simpson's diversity index across productive rearrangements. TCRdb provides this immuneACCESS table in a form limited to in-frame rearrangements. Some clones are lacking; in checked studies, under half of them reflect an unresolved V gene, and why the rest are absent is not known. V and J calls and clone size are as listed in that table; D and trimming were resolved from the DNA. This sample comprises around 68,000 clones, 82% of them detected only once. The ten largest make up roughly 12% of the sample.

Here is what the overall study found, with its caveats: The amount of clinical and demographic metadata varied by source and participant and was provided uncurated.

The rearranged chain carries TRBV5-8 and TRBJ2-1; the junction holds 7 bases that match TRBD1. The specimen was peripheral blood. The sequence derives from a human donor in a cohort sampled during active COVID-19. This receptor has the CDR3 CASSLGQGTDEQFF. The sequenced DNA is TGTGCCAGCAGCTTGGGACAGGGTACCGATGAGCAGTTCTTC.